One sample yielded the 7 T cell receptor beta chains listed below, sequenced in a study of blood T cell repertoires in COVID-19. The table came from immunoSEQ multiplex PCR; TCRdb's copy has only in-frame clones and leaves some out. The sample lists 250,000 to 300,000 clones, about nine tenths occurring once. Sequencing was done on a sample of peripheral blood. These receptors came from a woman aged 55-69 years with acute or convalescent COVID-19.

J is TRBJ1-2 and V is TRBV5-4, with no clear D. V was pared by 4 bases and J by 6 bases, with 22 bases between. This CDR3 has 16 residues. Per the germline V gene, CDR1 is SGHNT and CDR2 is YYREEE (reference sequence). The CDR3 coding sequence is TGTGCCAGCAGCGCGGAGCCACAAGTCGTATATAATGGCTACACCTTC. Residues: CASSAEPQVVYNGYTF. Drawing the rest from reference TRBV5-4 and TRBJ1-2, the complete variable domain is ETGVTQSPTHLIKTRGQQVTLRCSSQSGHNTVSWYQQALGQGPQFIFQYYREEENGRGNFPPRFSGLQFPNYSSELNVNALELDDSALYLCASSAEPQVVYNGYTFGSGTRLTVV.

The CDR3, as DNA: TGTGCCAGCAGCTTTTATATAATACAGGGTTCCTACAATGAGCAGTTCTTC. Protein: CASSFYIIQGSYNEQFF. The rearrangement joins TRBV5-8 to TRBJ2-1, with D perhaps matching TRBD1 (6 bases). The ends were cut back, 2 bases at V and 1 base at J, with 16 bases in the middle. Per the germline V gene, CDR1 is SGHTS and CDR2 is YDEGEE. The CDR3 spans 17 residues.

This rearrangement joins TRBV9 to TRBJ2-2; 12 bases line up with TRBD1. Germline V lookup: CDR1 SGDLS, CDR2 YYNGEE. The CDR3 totals 18 residues. The V segment lost 0 bases and the J segment 2 bases; nucleotides outside the gene matches: 5. The DNA of the CDR3 is TGTGCCAGCAGCGTAGGGGACAGGGGGCCTTCTAACACCGGGGAGCTGTTTTTT. Residues: CASSVGDRGPSNTGELFF.

The sample holds one count of this clone. V is TRBV18 and J is TRBJ1-1; 7 nucleotides match TRBD1. Germline V gene sequence: CDR1 KGHSH, CDR2 LQKENI. The V segment lost 5 bases and the J segment 3 bases; nucleotides outside the gene matches: 3. CDR3 length: 13 amino acids. The CDR3 bases are TGTGCCAGCTCAGCCCAGGGGGACACTGAAGCTTTCTTT. Protein: CASSAQGDTEAFF.

The chain joins TRBV24-1 to TRBJ2-2; no definite D call. The V end was cut by 7 bases, the J end by 6 bases, with 5 bases between. The CDR3 covers 11 residues. Germline-derived CDR1 and CDR2 are KGHDR and SFDVKD. This CDR3 is CATRGAGELFF. CDR3 nucleotides: TGTGCCACCAGGGGCGCCGGGGAGCTGTTTTTT.

The gene calls are TRBV28 and TRBJ1-5; no firm D call. The CDR3 is 15 residues long. V was pared by 6 bases and J by 1 base, with 13 bases between. Germline-derived CDR1 and CDR2 are MDHEN and SYDVKM. Written as DNA, the CDR3 is TGTGCCAGCAGCCGGTGGGCGGGAAGCAATCAGCCCCAGCATTTT. As protein: CASSRWAGSNQPQHF.

The gene calls are TRBV28 and TRBJ2-1, with 11 bases fitting TRBD2. This CDR3 has 13 amino acids. Germline V gene data show CDR1 as MDHEN and CDR2 as SYDVKM. The junction had 7 bases not matched to a gene; V was cut back by 9 bases and J by 9 bases. CDR3 nucleotides: TGTGCCAGTTTAGCGGGAGGGCGGGGTGAGCAGTTCTTC. It specifies CASLAGGRGEQFF.